These T cell receptor beta chains were read from a single sample in a study of blood T cell repertoires in COVID-19. Some clones are missing from TCRdb's copy, which holds only in-frame ones; the method was immunoSEQ multiplex PCR. Seen here are 85,000 to 90,000 clones, over 80% observed once, and the top ten hold about 1%. Sequenced material: peripheral blood. Source of these receptors: a human donor in a cohort sampled during active COVID-19. Each CDR3 is given with its conserved first and last residue. The order of the fields is CDR3 length, J gene, V gene, D gene, clone size, CDR3 protein, CDR3 DNA. D genes are given only for firm matches. Rows may omit the clone size; those that give it use once, few, many or a size class.

>15|TRBJ2-3|TRBV27|.|.
CASSLSPGSTDTQYF
TGTGCCAGCAGTTTGTCGCCAGGGAGCACAGATACGCAGTATTTT
>13|TRBJ1-2|TRBV28|.|once
CASSRVGRAGYTF
TGTGCCAGCAGTCGGGTCGGGAGGGCGGGCTACACCTTC
>17|TRBJ2-2|TRBV5-4|TRBD1|.
CASSPPPGQGLAGELFF
TGTGCCAGCAGCCCACCTCCGGGACAGGGATTGGCCGGGGAGCTGTTTTTT
>15|TRBJ2-1|TRBV7-3|.|.
CASSLDYTTNNEQFF
TGTGCCAGCAGCTTAGACTACACCACCAACAATGAGCAGTTCTTC
>12|TRBJ2-3|TRBV12-3/TRBV12-4|.|.
CASRSSTDTQYF
TGTGCCAGCAGGTCTAGCACAGATACGCAGTATTTT
>13|TRBJ2-5|TRBV2|.|.
CASGGQAQETQYF
TGTGCCAGCGGAGGGCAGGCGCAAGAGACCCAGTACTTC
>13|TRBJ1-3|TRBV15|.|.
CATSTQSGNTIYF
TGTGCCACCAGCACCCAGTCCGGAAACACCATATATTTT
>14|TRBJ1-2|TRBV28|.|.
CASSSTGINYGYTF
TGTGCCAGCAGTTCCACCGGGATTAACTATGGCTACACCTTC
>15|TRBJ2-2|TRBV9|.|once
CASTLGRGNTGELFF
TGTGCCAGCACCCTCGGTCGGGGGAACACCGGGGAGCTGTTTTTT
>15|TRBJ2-1|TRBV28|.|.
CASSTQGRIVSEQFF
TGTGCCAGCAGTACACAGGGAAGGATAGTGAGTGAGCAGTTCTTC
>13|TRBJ1-5|TRBV29-1|TRBD1|.
CSVGDRVGQPQHF
TGCAGCGTTGGGGACAGGGTAGGTCAGCCCCAGCATTTT
>14|TRBJ1-5|TRBV7-9|TRBD1|.
CASSSGTGSQPQHF
TGTGCCAGCAGCTCAGGGACAGGGAGTCAGCCCCAGCATTTT
>14|TRBJ1-1|TRBV28|TRBD1|.
CASSAGQGVTEAFF
TGTGCCAGCAGTGCCGGACAGGGGGTCACTGAAGCTTTCTTT
>14|TRBJ1-1|TRBV7-9|.|.
CASSLGAGSTEAFF
TGTGCCAGCAGCTTAGGTGCAGGGTCCACTGAAGCTTTCTTT
>12|TRBJ1-5|TRBV7-9|.|few
CASSLNNQPQHF
TGTGCCAGCAGCCTAAATAATCAGCCCCAGCATTTT
>18|TRBJ1-5|TRBV13|.|.
CASSSRSSGSGGNQPQHF
TGTGCCAGCAGCTCGCGATCCTCGGGGTCGGGTGGTAATCAGCCCCAGCATTTT
>15|TRBJ1-1|TRBV30|TRBD1|once
CAWSPGQGANTEAFF
TGTGCCTGGAGCCCGGGACAGGGGGCCAACACTGAAGCTTTCTTT
>14|TRBJ2-2|TRBV7-9|TRBD2|.
CASSSSGDTGELFF
TGTGCCAGCAGCTCTAGCGGAGACACCGGGGAGCTGTTTTTT
>15|TRBJ2-1|TRBV30|.|.
CAWSVQGLGGDEQFF
TGTGCCTGGAGTGTACAGGGACTAGGGGGCGATGAGCAGTTCTTC
>15|TRBJ2-5|TRBV12-5|TRBD2|.
CASGLGSGTQETQYF
TGTGCTAGTGGTTTGGGTAGCGGGACGCAAGAGACCCAGTACTTC
>16|TRBJ1-2|TRBV12-5|TRBD1|.
CASGLLSGQGARGYTF
TGTGCTAGTGGTTTGCTATCTGGACAGGGGGCGCGTGGCTACACCTTC
>17|TRBJ2-6|TRBV18|TRBD1|.
CASFPGTGRSGANVLTF
TGTGCCAGTTTTCCCGGGACAGGGCGGTCTGGGGCCAACGTCCTGACTTTC
>14|TRBJ1-2|TRBV27|.|.
CASSFGREDHGYTF
TGTGCCAGCAGTTTTGGCAGGGAAGACCATGGCTACACCTTC
>13|TRBJ2-7|TRBV28|.|.
CASSRGDSYEQYF
TGTGCCAGCTCCCGGGGAGATTCCTACGAGCAGTACTTC
>17|TRBJ2-3|TRBV6-2/TRBV6-3|TRBD1|.
CASSYLGVQGGTDTQYF
TGTGCCAGCAGTTACCTCGGGGTGCAGGGGGGCACAGATACGCAGTATTTT
>16|TRBJ2-2|TRBV5-4|TRBD1|.
CASSWAADRYTGELFF
TGTGCCAGCAGCTGGGCCGCGGACAGGTATACCGGGGAGCTGTTTTTT
>13|TRBJ1-4|TRBV21-1|.|.
CASTRDSATELFF
TGTGCCAGCACCCGGGACAGCGCCACCGAACTGTTTTTT
>15|TRBJ1-4|TRBV6-1|.|once
CASSEPQWTNEKLFF
TGTGCCAGCAGTGAGCCGCAGTGGACTAATGAAAAACTGTTTTTT
>17|TRBJ1-4|TRBV28|TRBD1|.
CASSSTGQAIPNEKLFF
TGTGCCAGCAGCAGTACGGGACAGGCCATTCCGAATGAAAAACTGTTTTTT
>14|TRBJ2-5|TRBV28|TRBD1|.
CASSSRDRVETQYF
TGTGCCAGCAGTAGCCGGGACAGGGTGGAGACCCAGTACTTC
>16|TRBJ2-2|TRBV7-3|TRBD2|.
CASSLLSGGSTGELFF
TGTGCCAGCAGCTTACTGAGCGGGGGTTCCACCGGGGAGCTGTTTTTT
>17|TRBJ2-1|TRBV7-2|TRBD2|.
CASKPGGSGRAYNEQFF
TGTGCCAGCAAACCGGGGGGTAGCGGGAGGGCCTACAATGAGCAGTTCTTC
>15|TRBJ1-6|TRBV5-4|.|.
CASSRTVSYNSPLHF
TGTGCCAGCAGCCGGACAGTCTCCTATAATTCACCCCTCCACTTT
>16|TRBJ2-7|TRBV7-9|TRBD1|many
CASSPVPGQGINEQYF
TGTGCCAGCAGCCCGGTCCCGGGACAGGGGATCAACGAGCAGTACTTC
>14|TRBJ2-1|TRBV19|.|.
CATSGQSSYNEQFF
TGTGCCACCTCAGGACAGAGCTCCTACAATGAGCAGTTCTTC